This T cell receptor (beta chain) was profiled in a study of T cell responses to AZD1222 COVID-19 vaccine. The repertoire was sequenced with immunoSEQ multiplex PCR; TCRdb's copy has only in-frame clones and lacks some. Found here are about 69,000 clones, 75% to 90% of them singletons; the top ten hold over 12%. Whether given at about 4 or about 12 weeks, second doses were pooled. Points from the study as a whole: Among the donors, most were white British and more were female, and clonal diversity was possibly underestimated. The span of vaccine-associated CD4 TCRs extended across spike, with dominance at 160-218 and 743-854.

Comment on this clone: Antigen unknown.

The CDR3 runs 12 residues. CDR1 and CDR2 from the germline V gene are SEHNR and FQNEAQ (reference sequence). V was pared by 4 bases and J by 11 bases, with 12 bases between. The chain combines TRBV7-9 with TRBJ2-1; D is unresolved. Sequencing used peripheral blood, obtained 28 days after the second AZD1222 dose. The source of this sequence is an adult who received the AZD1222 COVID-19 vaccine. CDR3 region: CASSSPTGKQFF. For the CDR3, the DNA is TGTGCCAGCAGCTCCCCGACTGGAAAGCAGTTCTTC.